This T cell receptor (beta chain) was found in a study of identical twins. This clonotype was found a few times. TCRdb called the 5' RACE reads again in MiXCR, with one record for every CDR3 protein. The table shows 600,000 to 700,000 distinct CDR3 sequences, with approximately 21% occurring only once. The V end was cut by 2 bases, the J end by 0 bases, with 11 bases between. The CDR3 is made up of 16 amino acids. CDR1 and CDR2 from the germline V gene are ENHRY and SYGVKD. The same sample was also used in a study of T cells expressing NK-cell markers.

The chain employs TRBV10-3 and TRBJ2-1; D perhaps matches TRBD2 (6 bases). This sequence was found in a woman between 18 and 29 years old in good health. The specimen was PBMCs. CDR3 nucleotide sequence: TGTGCCATCAGTGAGGTTGCGGGGAGCTCCTACAATGAGCAGTTCTTC. Protein sequence: CAISEVAGSSYNEQFF.